The rows below give T cell receptor beta chains drawn from one sample of a study of blood T cell repertoires in COVID-19. Assay used: immunoSEQ multiplex PCR; TCRdb lists only in-frame clones, some missing. Among more than 250,000 clones listed, more than 75% were seen once. Sequencing was performed on PBMCs or T cells enriched from blood (not recorded which). All receptors derive from a woman between 25 and 40 years old who had recovered from COVID-19. CDR3s include the opening cysteine and the closing phenylalanine or tryptophan. D genes are given only for firm matches. The size field is filled for only some rows; it gives once, few, many or a size class.

d_gene: TRBD2
v_gene: TRBV3-1/TRBV3-2
j_gene: TRBJ2-2
abundance: NA
CDR3nt: TGTGCCAGCAGCCAATCCTCTTGGGGGGGACTCCTCACCGGGGAGCTGTTTTTT
CDR3aa: CASSQSSWGGLLTGELFF

d_gene: TRBD2
v_gene: TRBV4-2
j_gene: TRBJ2-3
abundance: NA
CDR3nt: TGTGCCAGCAGCCACCAAGCGGGGGGCTCTACAGATACGCAGTATTTT
CDR3aa: CASSHQAGGSTDTQYF

d_gene: NA
v_gene: TRBV5-1
j_gene: TRBJ2-1
abundance: few
CDR3nt: TGCGCCAGCAGCTTATTTAGCTACAATGAGCAGTTCTTC
CDR3aa: CASSLFSYNEQFF

d_gene: TRBD2
v_gene: TRBV6-5
j_gene: TRBJ2-7
abundance: NA
CDR3nt: TGTGCCAGCAGTACCTGGTCGGGGGGACGCTACGAGCAGTACTTC
CDR3aa: CASSTWSGGRYEQYF

d_gene: NA
v_gene: TRBV7-9
j_gene: TRBJ1-1
abundance: NA
CDR3nt: TGTGCCAGCGGACTCGAGGACACTGAAGCTTTCTTT
CDR3aa: CASGLEDTEAFF

d_gene: NA
v_gene: TRBV15
j_gene: TRBJ2-7
abundance: NA
CDR3nt: TGTGCCACCAGCGAAACAGGGAAGGGCGAGCAGTACTTC
CDR3aa: CATSETGKGEQYF

d_gene: TRBD2
v_gene: TRBV7-3
j_gene: TRBJ2-1
abundance: NA
CDR3nt: TGTGCCAGCAGCTTATATGGGGTAGCGGGGGCGGGTGAGCAGTTCTTC
CDR3aa: CASSLYGVAGAGEQFF

d_gene: NA
v_gene: TRBV6-2/TRBV6-3
j_gene: TRBJ2-7
abundance: medium-sized
CDR3nt: TGTGCCAGCAGTTACTCGGACAACTCCTACGAGCAGTACTTC
CDR3aa: CASSYSDNSYEQYF

d_gene: TRBD2
v_gene: TRBV2
j_gene: TRBJ2-1
abundance: once
CDR3nt: TGTGCCAGCAGTGAGGAGCTAGCGGGGGTCAATGAGCAGTTCTTC
CDR3aa: CASSEELAGVNEQFF

d_gene: TRBD1
v_gene: TRBV2
j_gene: TRBJ1-6
abundance: NA
CDR3nt: TGTGCCAGCAGTGAGCAGGGGGACTCACCCCTCCACTTT
CDR3aa: CASSEQGDSPLHF

d_gene: NA
v_gene: TRBV28
j_gene: TRBJ1-4
abundance: NA
CDR3nt: TGTGCCAGCTGCGGACAGTACTATTTTGAAAAACTGTTTTTT
CDR3aa: CASCGQYYFEKLFF

d_gene: NA
v_gene: TRBV19
j_gene: TRBJ1-4
abundance: once
CDR3nt: TGTGCCAGTAGTTCCCCGCGCGGGACTAATGAAAAACTGTTTTTT
CDR3aa: CASSSPRGTNEKLFF

d_gene: NA
v_gene: TRBV11-2
j_gene: TRBJ2-7
abundance: NA
CDR3nt: TGTGCCAGCAGCTTATCTTTCAGGAACTACGAGCAGTACTTC
CDR3aa: CASSLSFRNYEQYF

d_gene: NA
v_gene: TRBV28
j_gene: TRBJ1-4
abundance: NA
CDR3nt: TGTGCCAGCACCGCTCTATCCCTCCGAGGATCAACTAATGAAAAACTGTTTTTT
CDR3aa: CASTALSLRGSTNEKLFF

d_gene: NA
v_gene: TRBV24-1
j_gene: TRBJ1-1
abundance: NA
CDR3nt: TGTGCCACCAGTGACACCGGGACTCCCTCGGTAGCTTTCTTT
CDR3aa: CATSDTGTPSVAFF

d_gene: NA
v_gene: TRBV4-2
j_gene: TRBJ2-6
abundance: NA
CDR3nt: TGTGCCAGCAGCCGGGGACAATTAAACTCTGGGGCCAACGTCCTGACTTTC
CDR3aa: CASSRGQLNSGANVLTF

d_gene: NA
v_gene: TRBV27
j_gene: TRBJ1-1
abundance: once
CDR3nt: TGTGCCAGCACCTACTCCGGTAGTAGCACTGAAGCTTTCTTT
CDR3aa: CASTYSGSSTEAFF

d_gene: NA
v_gene: TRBV5-1
j_gene: TRBJ2-3
abundance: NA
CDR3nt: TGCGCCAGCAGGGCGGCGGGGACAGATACGCAGTATTTT
CDR3aa: CASRAAGTDTQYF

d_gene: NA
v_gene: TRBV6-1
j_gene: TRBJ1-1
abundance: NA
CDR3nt: TGTGCCAGCATTCAGGGTTCTGAAGCTTTCTTT
CDR3aa: CASIQGSEAFF

d_gene: NA
v_gene: TRBV2
j_gene: TRBJ1-4
abundance: NA
CDR3nt: TGTGCCAGCAGTGACCGACTAGCCAAGGAAAAACTGTTTTTT
CDR3aa: CASSDRLAKEKLFF

d_gene: TRBD1
v_gene: TRBV7-9
j_gene: TRBJ1-2
abundance: few
CDR3nt: TGTGCCAGCAGCTTAGTACAGGGGAATGGCTACACCTTC
CDR3aa: CASSLVQGNGYTF

d_gene: NA
v_gene: TRBV4-2
j_gene: TRBJ2-5
abundance: NA
CDR3nt: TGTGCCAGCAGCCAGGGGGGTGGGGAAGAGACCCAGTACTTC
CDR3aa: CASSQGGGEETQYF

d_gene: NA
v_gene: TRBV29-1
j_gene: TRBJ1-1
abundance: NA
CDR3nt: TGCAGCGTGGTGTCGGTAAGCACTGAAGCTTTCTTT
CDR3aa: CSVVSVSTEAFF

d_gene: NA
v_gene: TRBV7-3
j_gene: TRBJ1-2
abundance: NA
CDR3nt: TGTGCCAGCAGCTTAACTACAGAGAGCTCTGGCTACACCTTC
CDR3aa: CASSLTTESSGYTF

d_gene: TRBD1
v_gene: TRBV6-5
j_gene: TRBJ1-5
abundance: NA
CDR3nt: TGTGCCAGCAGTCCACAGGGGATAGGCAATCAGCCCCAGCATTTT
CDR3aa: CASSPQGIGNQPQHF

d_gene: NA
v_gene: TRBV10-1
j_gene: TRBJ2-3
abundance: NA
CDR3nt: TGCGCCAGCAGTGAAGCCGGGGGAAGCACAGATACGCAGTATTTT
CDR3aa: CASSEAGGSTDTQYF

d_gene: TRBD2
v_gene: TRBV6-5
j_gene: TRBJ2-1
abundance: many
CDR3nt: TGTGCCAGCAGTCCCGGGACTAGCTCCTACAATGAGCAGTTCTTC
CDR3aa: CASSPGTSSYNEQFF

d_gene: TRBD1
v_gene: TRBV5-4
j_gene: TRBJ2-3
abundance: few
CDR3nt: TGTGCCAGCAGCTCGGACAGGGTAACAGATACGCAGTATTTT
CDR3aa: CASSSDRVTDTQYF

d_gene: NA
v_gene: TRBV30
j_gene: TRBJ1-2
abundance: NA
CDR3nt: TGTGCCTGGAGTGTACAGGGATTGGTGGGTGGCTACACCTTC
CDR3aa: CAWSVQGLVGGYTF

d_gene: TRBD1
v_gene: TRBV5-5
j_gene: TRBJ1-2
abundance: NA
CDR3nt: TGTGCCAGCAGCCCCGGGACAGGGGTTGGCTACACCTTC
CDR3aa: CASSPGTGVGYTF

d_gene: TRBD1
v_gene: TRBV28
j_gene: TRBJ2-7
abundance: NA
CDR3nt: TGTGCCAGCAGTGGGACAGGGCTCGGATCCTACGAGCAGTACTTC
CDR3aa: CASSGTGLGSYEQYF

d_gene: TRBD1
v_gene: TRBV27
j_gene: TRBJ2-7
abundance: NA
CDR3nt: TGTGCCAGCAGTTTGGGTGGGGGACAGGAGACCTACGAGCAGTACTTC
CDR3aa: CASSLGGGQETYEQYF

d_gene: TRBD1
v_gene: TRBV5-1
j_gene: TRBJ2-1
abundance: NA
CDR3nt: TGCGCCAGCAGCTCTACCAAACAGGGGAGCTCCTACAATGAGCAGTTCTTC
CDR3aa: CASSSTKQGSSYNEQFF

d_gene: NA
v_gene: TRBV27
j_gene: TRBJ1-3
abundance: NA
CDR3nt: TGTGCCAGCAGCCCGGACAACTCTGGAAACACCATATATTTT
CDR3aa: CASSPDNSGNTIYF

d_gene: TRBD2
v_gene: TRBV19
j_gene: TRBJ2-1
abundance: NA
CDR3nt: TGTGCCAGTAGACCACTAGCGGGGTACAATGAGCAGTTCTTC
CDR3aa: CASRPLAGYNEQFF

d_gene: TRBD1
v_gene: TRBV4-1
j_gene: TRBJ1-4
abundance: NA
CDR3nt: TGCGCCAGCAGCCAGACTGACAGGGGCCATGAAAAACTGTTTTTT
CDR3aa: CASSQTDRGHEKLFF

d_gene: TRBD2
v_gene: TRBV11-2
j_gene: TRBJ2-5
abundance: NA
CDR3nt: TGTGCCAGCAGCTCCTTAGCGGGGGAAGAGACCCAGTACTTC
CDR3aa: CASSSLAGEETQYF

d_gene: NA
v_gene: TRBV6-5
j_gene: TRBJ1-1
abundance: NA
CDR3nt: TGTGCCAGCAGTTACCGGGGGGCTGAAGCTTTCTTT
CDR3aa: CASSYRGAEAFF

d_gene: NA
v_gene: TRBV4-1
j_gene: TRBJ1-1
abundance: NA
CDR3nt: TGCGCCAGCAGCCAAGATAGCATCGAAGCTTTCTTT
CDR3aa: CASSQDSIEAFF

d_gene: NA
v_gene: TRBV19
j_gene: TRBJ2-7
abundance: NA
CDR3nt: TGTGCCAGTAGTATAGGTAGCTCCTACGAGCAGTACTTC
CDR3aa: CASSIGSSYEQYF

d_gene: TRBD1
v_gene: TRBV19
j_gene: TRBJ1-1
abundance: NA
CDR3nt: TGTGCCAGTAGTAGAGACAGGGCGAACACTGAAGCTTTCTTT
CDR3aa: CASSRDRANTEAFF

d_gene: TRBD1
v_gene: TRBV5-4
j_gene: TRBJ1-2
abundance: NA
CDR3nt: TGTGCCAGCAGCGAGGACAGGGGGCTTGACTATGGCTACACCTTC
CDR3aa: CASSEDRGLDYGYTF

d_gene: NA
v_gene: TRBV4-2
j_gene: TRBJ1-6
abundance: NA
CDR3nt: TGTGCCAGCAGCCAAAATCCCCGTTATGATAATTCACCCCTCCACTTT
CDR3aa: CASSQNPRYDNSPLHF

d_gene: NA
v_gene: TRBV13
j_gene: TRBJ1-6
abundance: NA
CDR3nt: TGTGCCAGCAGCACTTCCAATAATTCACCCCTCCACTTT
CDR3aa: CASSTSNNSPLHF

d_gene: NA
v_gene: TRBV4-2
j_gene: TRBJ1-2
abundance: NA
CDR3nt: TGTGCCAGCAGCCAAGGGCGGGGATTGAGTGGCTACACCTTC
CDR3aa: CASSQGRGLSGYTF

d_gene: TRBD1
v_gene: TRBV5-4
j_gene: TRBJ1-2
abundance: NA
CDR3nt: TGTGCCAGCAGCCCCGGCGGACAGGGGCGCTTCAGGGGCTACACCTTC
CDR3aa: CASSPGGQGRFRGYTF

d_gene: TRBD2
v_gene: TRBV7-9
j_gene: TRBJ2-5
abundance: NA
CDR3nt: TGTGCCAGCAGCCATAAACTTCGACTAGCGGGGGTCGGGGAGACCCAGTACTTC
CDR3aa: CASSHKLRLAGVGETQYF

d_gene: NA
v_gene: TRBV2
j_gene: TRBJ1-2
abundance: NA
CDR3nt: TGTGCCAGCAGTGACAGGGTCTCCGGTTATGGCTACACCTTC
CDR3aa: CASSDRVSGYGYTF

d_gene: TRBD1
v_gene: TRBV5-1
j_gene: TRBJ1-2
abundance: NA
CDR3nt: TGCGCCAGCAGCTTCGGGACAGTGCGAGCTAACTATGGCTACACCTTC
CDR3aa: CASSFGTVRANYGYTF

d_gene: NA
v_gene: TRBV7-2
j_gene: TRBJ2-2
abundance: NA
CDR3nt: TGTGCCAGCAGCCCTGCACCCCAGGGCTACACCGGGGAGCTGTTTTTT
CDR3aa: CASSPAPQGYTGELFF

d_gene: TRBD2
v_gene: TRBV10-3
j_gene: TRBJ2-3
abundance: NA
CDR3nt: TGTGCCATCAGTGAGATGGCTAGCGGATACACAGATACGCAGTATTTT
CDR3aa: CAISEMASGYTDTQYF

d_gene: NA
v_gene: TRBV6-5
j_gene: TRBJ1-5
abundance: NA
CDR3nt: TGTGCCAGTGCCCGGGACGGGAGGGATCAGCCCCAGCATTTT
CDR3aa: CASARDGRDQPQHF

d_gene: TRBD1
v_gene: TRBV19
j_gene: TRBJ2-1
abundance: few
CDR3nt: TGTGCCAGTAGTATCGACAGGGGATATGAGCAGTTCTTC
CDR3aa: CASSIDRGYEQFF

d_gene: NA
v_gene: TRBV2
j_gene: TRBJ2-5
abundance: NA
CDR3nt: TGTGCCAGCAGTTTCCTGGGACACGAAGAGACCCAGTACTTC
CDR3aa: CASSFLGHEETQYF

d_gene: TRBD2
v_gene: TRBV9
j_gene: TRBJ2-1
abundance: NA
CDR3nt: TGTGCCAGCAGCGTAGTGACGGGGGGGATCAATGAGCAGTTCTTC
CDR3aa: CASSVVTGGINEQFF